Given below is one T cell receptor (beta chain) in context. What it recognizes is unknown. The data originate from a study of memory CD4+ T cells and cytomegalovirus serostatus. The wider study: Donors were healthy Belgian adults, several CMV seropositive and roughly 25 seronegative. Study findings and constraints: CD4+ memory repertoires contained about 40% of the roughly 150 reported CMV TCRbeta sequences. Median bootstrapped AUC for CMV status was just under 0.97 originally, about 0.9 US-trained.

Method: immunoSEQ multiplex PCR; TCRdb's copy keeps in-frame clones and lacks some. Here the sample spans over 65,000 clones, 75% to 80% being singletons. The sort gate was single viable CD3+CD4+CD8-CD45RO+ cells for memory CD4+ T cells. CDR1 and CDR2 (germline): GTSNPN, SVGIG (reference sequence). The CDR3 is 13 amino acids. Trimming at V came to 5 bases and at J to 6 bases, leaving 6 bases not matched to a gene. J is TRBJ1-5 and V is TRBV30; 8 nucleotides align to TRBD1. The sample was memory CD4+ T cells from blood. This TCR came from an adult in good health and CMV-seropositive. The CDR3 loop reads CAWGQGGTQPQHF. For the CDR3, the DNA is TGTGCCTGGGGACAGGGAGGGACTCAGCCCCAGCATTTT.